The following is a TCR beta chain sequence with its context. Antigen: not known. Germline V gene lookup returns CDR1 ENHRY and CDR2 SYGVKD. Trimming took 0 bases from V and 7 from J, leaving 7 bases between them. CDR3 length equals 13 residues. The source of the sample is a study of OX40 agonist ivuxolimab in advanced cancers. Study context: Partial responses occurred in three patients (one hepatocellular carcinoma, two cutaneous melanoma). Study-level results: There was clonal expansion of CD4+ and CD8+ blood T cells by week 6 at 0.1 to 3.0 mg/kg. Undetermined was the antigen specificity of the expanded peripheral T cells.

Here immunoSEQ multiplex PCR was the method, and the copy in TCRdb shows in-frame clones only, minus some. The sample gives about 56,000 clones, approximately 80% of which show up once; roughly 5% is in the top ten. Material: CD4+ or CD8+ T cells sorted from blood, obtained in a trial of the OX40 agonist ivuxolimab. This receptor was identified in an adult with an advanced solid tumor such as melanoma, head and neck, liver or kidney cancer. The V gene is TRBV10-3, the J gene TRBJ2-1, with D possibly being TRBD2 (6 bases). The CDR3 coding sequence is TGTGCCATCAGTGAGTCGGGGGGAAATGAGCAGTTCTTC. Amino acid sequence: CAISESGGNEQFF.